Listed below are T cell receptor beta chains from one sample, sequenced in a study of early T cells in non-severe SARS-CoV-2 infection. TCRdb re-derived calls from the 5' RACE reads in MiXCR, one entry per CDR3 protein. Here the sample spans 83,000 or so distinct CDR3 sequences, roughly a tenth being singletons. The sample in question was whole blood, obtained at baseline. The receptors shown here come from an adult who was a healthcare worker with PCR-confirmed SARS-CoV-2 infection or an uninfected control (not recorded which). CDR3s include the opening cysteine and the closing phenylalanine or tryptophan. The D gene is left open where the match is weak. The size field is filled for only some rows; it gives once, few, many or a size class.

D gene: -
V gene: TRBV20-1
clone size: many
J gene: TRBJ1-3
CDR3 DNA: TGCAGTGCTACAGGGTTCGGAAACACCATATATTTT
CDR3 protein: CSATGFGNTIYF

D gene: TRBD2
V gene: TRBV7-9
clone size: few
J gene: TRBJ2-5
CDR3 DNA: TGTGCCAGCAGCCCGGGGACTAGCGGGAGAGAAGAGACCCAGTACTTC
CDR3 protein: CASSPGTSGREETQYF

D gene: -
V gene: TRBV5-4
clone size: few
J gene: TRBJ2-7
CDR3 DNA: TGTGCCAGCAGCTGGGAGGGGGACTACTACGAGCAGTACTTC
CDR3 protein: CASSWEGDYYEQYF

D gene: TRBD2
V gene: TRBV12-3/TRBV12-4
clone size: many
J gene: TRBJ2-2
CDR3 DNA: TGTGCCAGCAGTTTCGCGGGAGGTATCGGGGAGCTGTTTTTT
CDR3 protein: CASSFAGGIGELFF

D gene: -
V gene: TRBV19
clone size: few
J gene: TRBJ2-2
CDR3 DNA: TGTGCCAGTAGTATCACGATCTCCCCGAACACCGGGGAGCTGTTTTTT
CDR3 protein: CASSITISPNTGELFF

D gene: -
V gene: TRBV27
clone size: -
J gene: TRBJ2-2
CDR3 DNA: TGTGCCAGCAGTTTGAACGGGTTGACCGGGGAGCTGTTTTTT
CDR3 protein: CASSLNGLTGELFF

D gene: -
V gene: TRBV9
clone size: few
J gene: TRBJ2-3
CDR3 DNA: TGTGCCAGCAGCCCCTCACCCGTCCCAGCCGCAGATACGCAGTATTTT
CDR3 protein: CASSPSPVPAADTQYF

D gene: TRBD2
V gene: TRBV19
clone size: many
J gene: TRBJ2-1
CDR3 DNA: TGTGCCAGTGGGAGGGGCGACGTACGACAGTTCTTC
CDR3 protein: CASGRGDVRQFF

D gene: -
V gene: TRBV28
clone size: few
J gene: TRBJ1-6
CDR3 DNA: TGTGCCAGCAGGGAGAGTGGGAATTCACCCCTCCACTTT
CDR3 protein: CASRESGNSPLHF

D gene: TRBD1
V gene: TRBV24-1
clone size: many
J gene: TRBJ2-5
CDR3 DNA: TGTGCCACCAGTGACCCGGGGACAGCCAAAGAGACCCAGTACTTC
CDR3 protein: CATSDPGTAKETQYF

D gene: -
V gene: TRBV20-1
clone size: -
J gene: TRBJ2-7
CDR3 DNA: TGCAGTGCTACAGAGGGGGGGGCTAACCCCTACGAGCAGTACTTC
CDR3 protein: CSATEGGANPYEQYF

D gene: -
V gene: TRBV6-6
clone size: many
J gene: TRBJ2-1
CDR3 DNA: TGTGCCAGCAGCACTGATAGCTCCTACAATGAGCAGTTCTTC
CDR3 protein: CASSTDSSYNEQFF

D gene: TRBD2
V gene: TRBV20-1
clone size: -
J gene: TRBJ2-3
CDR3 DNA: TGCAGTGCTAGAGAGGTCGCTAGCGGGAGTAGGCATACGCAGTATTTT
CDR3 protein: CSAREVASGSRHTQYF

D gene: -
V gene: TRBV7-9
clone size: few
J gene: TRBJ2-7
CDR3 DNA: TGTGCCAGCAGCCCTCAGGCTAACGAGCAGTACTTC
CDR3 protein: CASSPQANEQYF

D gene: TRBD2
V gene: TRBV27
clone size: -
J gene: TRBJ2-3
CDR3 DNA: TGTGCCAGCCGCGGGTTTAGCGGGAAATTGGGGGATACGCAGTATTTT
CDR3 protein: CASRGFSGKLGDTQYF

D gene: -
V gene: TRBV20-1
clone size: many
J gene: TRBJ2-6
CDR3 DNA: TGCAGTGCTAGAGATCATCGGGATAAAAGACCCTCTCTCTCTGGGGCCAACGTCCTGACTTTC
CDR3 protein: CSARDHRDKRPSLSGANVLTF

D gene: -
V gene: TRBV20-1
clone size: many
J gene: TRBJ1-2
CDR3 DNA: TGCAGTGCTTGGGACGCTAACTATGGCTACACCTTC
CDR3 protein: CSAWDANYGYTF

D gene: TRBD2
V gene: TRBV4-1
clone size: few
J gene: TRBJ2-1
CDR3 DNA: TGCGCCAGCAGCCAGACCGGGACTAGCGGCCATGCTGCGGATGAGCAGTTCTTC
CDR3 protein: CASSQTGTSGHAADEQFF

D gene: -
V gene: TRBV28
clone size: many
J gene: TRBJ2-1
CDR3 DNA: TGTGCCAGCAGTTCCCCGGCGGGGTACAATGAGCAGTTCTTC
CDR3 protein: CASSSPAGYNEQFF

D gene: -
V gene: TRBV12-3/TRBV12-4
clone size: -
J gene: TRBJ1-1
CDR3 DNA: TGTGCCAGCAGTTTTCGGGGGGGAAGGGACACTGAAGCTTTCTTT
CDR3 protein: CASSFRGGRDTEAFF

D gene: TRBD2
V gene: TRBV30
clone size: -
J gene: TRBJ2-2
CDR3 DNA: TGTGCCTTCCCTAGCGGGCCTACCGGGGAGCTGTTTTTT
CDR3 protein: CAFPSGPTGELFF

D gene: -
V gene: TRBV30
clone size: few
J gene: TRBJ2-3
CDR3 DNA: TGTGCCTGGAGTGTAGGGGCGATTGTAGATCGCACAGATACGCAGTATTTT
CDR3 protein: CAWSVGAIVDRTDTQYF

D gene: TRBD1
V gene: TRBV7-9
clone size: many
J gene: TRBJ1-1
CDR3 DNA: TGTGCCAGCAGCCCAGGGACAGCGGGGAAAGGAGCTTTCTTT
CDR3 protein: CASSPGTAGKGAFF

D gene: -
V gene: TRBV12-3/TRBV12-4
clone size: few
J gene: TRBJ2-3
CDR3 DNA: TGTGCCAGCAGTCTCGGGGGCCGCACAGATACGCAGTATTTT
CDR3 protein: CASSLGGRTDTQYF

D gene: TRBD2
V gene: TRBV27
clone size: few
J gene: TRBJ2-3
CDR3 DNA: TGTGCCAGCAGTTCGACTAGCGGAGCTTTCACAGATACGCAGTATTTT
CDR3 protein: CASSSTSGAFTDTQYF

D gene: -
V gene: TRBV14
clone size: few
J gene: TRBJ1-3
CDR3 DNA: TGTGCCAGCAGCCTTCAGCCAAACACCATATATTTT
CDR3 protein: CASSLQPNTIYF

D gene: -
V gene: TRBV10-3
clone size: -
J gene: TRBJ2-3
CDR3 DNA: TGTGCCATCAAGGAGGGAGGCACAGATACGCAGTATTTT
CDR3 protein: CAIKEGGTDTQYF

D gene: -
V gene: TRBV12-3/TRBV12-4
clone size: -
J gene: TRBJ2-7
CDR3 DNA: TGTGCCAGCACCGCACATGGGTCCTACGAGCAGTACTTC
CDR3 protein: CASTAHGSYEQYF

D gene: -
V gene: TRBV28
clone size: -
J gene: TRBJ2-7
CDR3 DNA: TGTGCCACATCGCGGGAAACCCGCTACGAGCAGTACTTC
CDR3 protein: CATSRETRYEQYF

D gene: TRBD1
V gene: TRBV28
clone size: many
J gene: TRBJ1-1
CDR3 DNA: TGTGCCAGCAGTCTGACAGGGGGGCGCACTGAAGCTTTCTTT
CDR3 protein: CASSLTGGRTEAFF

D gene: TRBD2
V gene: TRBV5-1
clone size: few
J gene: TRBJ2-3
CDR3 DNA: TGCGCCAGCAGCGACGGGACTAGCGGGAGGACAGATACGCAGTATTTT
CDR3 protein: CASSDGTSGRTDTQYF

D gene: TRBD2
V gene: TRBV4-2
clone size: few
J gene: TRBJ2-7
CDR3 DNA: TGTGCCAGCAGCCACTCAACTAGCGCATCCTACGAGCAGTACTTC
CDR3 protein: CASSHSTSASYEQYF